These T cell receptor beta chains were read from a single sample in a study of beta chain features in type 1 diabetes. The method was immunoSEQ multiplex PCR; TCRdb's version includes in-frame clones alone and lacks a portion of them. Among 150,000 to 190,000 clones listed, approximately 10% were seen once. The sample was central memory CD4+ T cells from blood. The source of these receptors is a man aged 25-40 years with type 1 diabetes. The CDR3 runs from the conserved cysteine through the conserved F or W. Fields, in order: clone size, V gene, D gene, J gene, CDR3 DNA, CDR3 protein. The D gene is left open where the match is weak. The size of a clone is reported for some rows only, either as once, few or many, or as a class for expanded clones.

>-|TRBV28|-|TRBJ1-1
TGTGCCAGCAGTCGCCCAGTGGACACTGAAGCTTTCTTT
CASSRPVDTEAFF
>few|TRBV29-1|TRBD2|TRBJ2-1
TGCAGCGCCGGGGGGACTAGCGGCAACAATGAGCAGTTCTTC
CSAGGTSGNNEQFF
>few|TRBV7-2|TRBD2|TRBJ2-7
TGTGCCAGCAGCACGCTAGGGGGACTAGAGTCGACCTACGAGCAGTACTTC
CASSTLGGLESTYEQYF
>few|TRBV15|TRBD1|TRBJ2-3
TGTGCCACCAGCAAGCCGTCCGGGACAGGGAATACGCAGTATTTT
CATSKPSGTGNTQYF
>-|TRBV2|-|TRBJ1-4
TGTGCCAGCAGGGTACGGTCGACTAATGAAAAACTGTTTTTT
CASRVRSTNEKLFF
>-|TRBV9|-|TRBJ1-5
TGTGCCAGCAGCGTACATCCAGGTAACTCAGCCCGGCAGCATTTT
CASSVHPGNSARQHF
>-|TRBV7-3|TRBD2|TRBJ2-1
TGTGCCAGCAGCGTAACTAGCGGGAGGGCTGGGCAGTTCTTC
CASSVTSGRAGQFF
>many|TRBV7-9|TRBD1|TRBJ2-1
TGTGCCAGCAGCTTAGAGGACAGGGCCGCCAATGAGCAGTTCTTC
CASSLEDRAANEQFF
>-|TRBV5-4|TRBD2|TRBJ2-7
TGTGCCAGCAGCTCCGGCCCCGGGAGGAGCTCCTACGAGCAGTACTTC
CASSSGPGRSSYEQYF
>-|TRBV9|-|TRBJ2-7
TGTGCCAGCAGCGTAGATGGTTCCCATATGCGCGAGCAGTACTTC
CASSVDGSHMREQYF
>-|TRBV4-3|TRBD1|TRBJ2-7
TGCGCCAGCAGCCGGGGACAGGGGGACGAGCAGTACTTC
CASSRGQGDEQYF
>-|TRBV4-2|TRBD2|TRBJ2-3
TGTGCCAGCGCAAAGCGGGAGACAGATACGCAGTATTTT
CASAKRETDTQYF
>few|TRBV29-1|TRBD2|TRBJ2-7
TGCAGCGTTGGTCGGGAGGGTAGCGAGCAGTACTTC
CSVGREGSEQYF
>-|TRBV11-3|-|TRBJ2-2
TGTGCCAGCAGCTTAGATCAGGGAGGCAGTTATTACACCGGGGAGCTGTTTTTT
CASSLDQGGSYYTGELFF
>-|TRBV4-2|-|TRBJ2-2
TGTGCCAGCAGCCCCCATCCTAGCAACACCGACACCGGGGAGCTGTTTTTT
CASSPHPSNTDTGELFF
>few|TRBV7-3|-|TRBJ2-2
TGTGCCAGCAGCGCCCAGGGCACCAGCACCGGGGAGCTGTTTTTT
CASSAQGTSTGELFF
>few|TRBV2|TRBD1|TRBJ2-7
TGTGCCAGCAGTCCGGGACAGCCCCCCTACGAGCAGTACTTC
CASSPGQPPYEQYF
>-|TRBV10-3|TRBD1|TRBJ2-1
TGTGCCATCAGTGAGTCTATGGGACAGAGCTCCTACAATGAGCAGTTCTTC
CAISESMGQSSYNEQFF
>-|TRBV7-2|TRBD2|TRBJ2-5
TGTGCCAGCACCATACGGCGGGGGGAGGGCCTTTTGGAGACCCAGTACTTC
CASTIRRGEGLLETQYF
>-|TRBV7-2|TRBD2|TRBJ2-5
TGTGCCAGCAGCTTAAACGGACTAGCGGGACTTGAGACCCAGTACTTC
CASSLNGLAGLETQYF
>-|TRBV14|-|TRBJ2-4
TGTGCCAGCAGCCATGCAGTTACAGGGGCCAAAAACATTCAGTACTTC
CASSHAVTGAKNIQYF
>-|TRBV11-1|TRBD1|TRBJ2-7
TGTGCCAGCAGCTTCACAGGGGGCATGTCCTACGAGCAGTACTTC
CASSFTGGMSYEQYF
>-|TRBV5-1|TRBD1|TRBJ1-4
TGCGCCAGCAACTTCGGGACAGCTAATGAAAAACTGTTTTTT
CASNFGTANEKLFF
>-|TRBV28|TRBD1|TRBJ2-4
TGTGCCGTTCAGCAACTACAGGGGGACATTCAGTACTTC
CAVQQLQGDIQYF
>few|TRBV7-2|-|TRBJ2-1
TGTGCCAGCAGTTCTACTAGTTACAATGAGCAGTTCTTC
CASSSTSYNEQFF
>-|TRBV5-4|-|TRBJ2-1
TGTGCCAGCAGCTTAATCGGGAGCCGAGAGATGAATGAGCAGTTCTTC
CASSLIGSREMNEQFF
>few|TRBV15|-|TRBJ2-3
TGTGCCACCAGCTCCCGGCAGGATGGCGCAGATACGCAGTATTTT
CATSSRQDGADTQYF
>-|TRBV7-3|TRBD1|TRBJ2-6
TGTGCCAGCAGTCGAACAGGGGGCGCTGGGGCCAACGTCCTGACTTTC
CASSRTGGAGANVLTF
>-|TRBV7-2|TRBD2|TRBJ2-7
TGTGCCAGCAGCTTAGTAGCGGGAGGGTCCTACGAGCAGTACTTC
CASSLVAGGSYEQYF
>few|TRBV27|-|TRBJ1-4
TGTGCCAGCAGTTTAGGGCAGGGAAATGAAAAACTGTTTTTT
CASSLGQGNEKLFF
>few|TRBV7-9|TRBD2|TRBJ2-5
TGTGCCAGCAGCTTAGACACGGGACTAGCGGGAGGGGAGACCCAGTACTTC
CASSLDTGLAGGETQYF
>-|TRBV5-1|-|TRBJ2-3
TGCGCCAGCAGCTTGGCCCCCCAGGGTCGGAGCACAGATACGCAGTATTTT
CASSLAPQGRSTDTQYF
>-|TRBV15|TRBD2|TRBJ2-7
TGTGCCAGTCGACTAGCGGGAGGGAACGAGCAGTACTTC
CASRLAGGNEQYF
>few|TRBV4-3|-|TRBJ2-1
TGCGCCAGCAGCCACGTGGGGGCTATTAATGAGCAGTTCTTC
CASSHVGAINEQFF
>few|TRBV11-2|TRBD1|TRBJ2-3
TGTGCCAGCAGCCCCCGGACAGGCAGTATCCATACGCAGTATTTT
CASSPRTGSIHTQYF
>few|TRBV28|-|TRBJ2-1
TGTGCCAGCAGATACTTCGATGACAACTACAATGAGCAGTTCTTC
CASRYFDDNYNEQFF
>-|TRBV2|TRBD1|TRBJ1-2
TGTGCCAGCAGTGAAGCCCCAAGCACCGGGACAGGGGGCGTAGGGGGTTACTATGGCTACACCTTC
CASSEAPSTGTGGVGGYYGYTF
>few|TRBV18|TRBD1|TRBJ1-2
TGTGCCAGCTCACCCGGGACAGGGAACTATGGCTACACCTTC
CASSPGTGNYGYTF
>few|TRBV4-2|-|TRBJ1-2
TGTGCCAGCAGCCAAGAAGGTCCAGGGCGGTATGGCTACACCTTC
CASSQEGPGRYGYTF
>few|TRBV25-1|-|TRBJ2-3
TGTGCCAGCAGCTTAGGGGGAATAGATACGCAGTATTTT
CASSLGGIDTQYF
>few|TRBV5-4|-|TRBJ2-3
TGTGCCAGCAGCTTAGGGGGAATAGATACGCAGTATTTT
CASSLGGIDTQYF
>-|TRBV19|-|TRBJ1-1
TGTGCCAGTAGTTCGAAGGGGGACACTGAAGCTTTCTTT
CASSSKGDTEAFF
>-|TRBV7-2|-|TRBJ2-7
TGTGCCAGCAGCTTACTTGTCGGGGATTCCTACGAGCAGTACTTC
CASSLLVGDSYEQYF
>-|TRBV15|-|TRBJ1-4
TGTGCCACCTCCCCCTCTGAGAGTGAAAAACTGTTTTTT
CATSPSESEKLFF
>few|TRBV5-5|-|TRBJ1-4
TGTGCCAGCAGCTTGGCTAACAGAAATGAAAAACTGTTTTTT
CASSLANRNEKLFF
>few|TRBV7-9|-|TRBJ2-5
TGTGCCAGCAGCTTGGGTACAGGGTCTTGGGAGACCCAGTACTTC
CASSLGTGSWETQYF
>-|TRBV6-5|-|TRBJ2-5
TGTGCCAGCAGATCGGGTGAGACCCAGTACTTC
CASRSGETQYF
>-|TRBV5-6|TRBD1|TRBJ1-2
TGTGCCAGCAGCGCCGGACAGGGTACCTATGGCTACACCTTC
CASSAGQGTYGYTF
>-|TRBV5-4|-|TRBJ2-5
TGTGCCAGCAGCCTTGGTGCTTTGCGGGGATACCAAAAAGAGACCCAGTACTTC
CASSLGALRGYQKETQYF
>few|TRBV25-1|TRBD1|TRBJ1-1
TGTGCCAGCAGTGCGCGACAGGGGGTGAACACTGAAGCTTTCTTT
CASSARQGVNTEAFF
>few|TRBV19|TRBD1|TRBJ2-2
TGTGCCAGTAGTATGGGGAACAGGGGTTTAACCGGGGAGCTGTTTTTT
CASSMGNRGLTGELFF
>few|TRBV4-3|TRBD1|TRBJ2-7
TGCGCCAGCAGCCAAGATTATCTGGGACAGGCCTACGAGCAGTACTTC
CASSQDYLGQAYEQYF
>-|TRBV7-2|TRBD2|TRBJ2-2
TGTGCCAGCAGCCAGAGCGGGAGGGCCTCTGACGGGGAGCTGTTTTTT
CASSQSGRASDGELFF
>-|TRBV13|TRBD1|TRBJ1-2
TGTGCCAGCAGCCAGCGGACAGGGAACTATGGCTACACCTTC
CASSQRTGNYGYTF
>few|TRBV6-1|-|TRBJ2-7
TGTGCCAGCAGTTGGAAACAGGGTGACGACGAGCAGTACTTC
CASSWKQGDDEQYF
>-|TRBV6-6|TRBD1|TRBJ1-4
TGTGCCAGCAGTTTGGAAAAGGGGGCAAGGCTGTTTTTT
CASSLEKGARLFF
>few|TRBV29-1|-|TRBJ2-5
TGCAGCGTAACGACGGGTATGGAGACCCAGTACTTC
CSVTTGMETQYF
>-|TRBV5-4|-|TRBJ2-3
TGTGCCAGCGGCCCCCAGGGCGGGACGAACACAGATACGCAGTATTTT
CASGPQGGTNTDTQYF
>few|TRBV4-2|TRBD2|TRBJ2-1
TGTGCCAGCAGCCAAGACCTAGCGGGGAATGAGCAGTTCTTC
CASSQDLAGNEQFF
>few|TRBV6-6|-|TRBJ1-1
TGTGCCAGCAGTTACTCGCAGGGGATGGCTTTCTTT
CASSYSQGMAFF